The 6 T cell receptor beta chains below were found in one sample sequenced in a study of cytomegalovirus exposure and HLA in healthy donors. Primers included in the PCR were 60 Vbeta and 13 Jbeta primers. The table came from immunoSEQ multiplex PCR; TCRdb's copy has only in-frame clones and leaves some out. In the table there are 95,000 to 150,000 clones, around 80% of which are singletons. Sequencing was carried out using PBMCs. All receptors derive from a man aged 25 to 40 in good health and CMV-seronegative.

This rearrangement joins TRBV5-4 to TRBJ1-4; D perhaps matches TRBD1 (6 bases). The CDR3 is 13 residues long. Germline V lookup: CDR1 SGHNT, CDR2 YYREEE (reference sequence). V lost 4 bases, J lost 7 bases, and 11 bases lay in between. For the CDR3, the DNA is TGTGCCAGCAGCCGGGAGGGGGGTGAAAAACTGTTTTTT. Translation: CASSREGGEKLFF.

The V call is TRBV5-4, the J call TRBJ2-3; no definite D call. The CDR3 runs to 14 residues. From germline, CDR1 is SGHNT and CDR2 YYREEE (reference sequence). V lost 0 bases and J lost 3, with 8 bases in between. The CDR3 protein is CASSLETKTDTQYF. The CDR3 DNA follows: TGTGCCAGCAGCTTGGAAACAAAAACAGATACGCAGTATTTT.

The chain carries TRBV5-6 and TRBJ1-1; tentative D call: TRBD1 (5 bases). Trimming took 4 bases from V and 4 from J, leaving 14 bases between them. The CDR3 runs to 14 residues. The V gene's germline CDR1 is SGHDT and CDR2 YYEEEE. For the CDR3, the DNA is TGTGCCAGCAGCCCCAGTCGAAGGGGCACTGAAGCTTTCTTT. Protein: CASSPSRRGTEAFF.

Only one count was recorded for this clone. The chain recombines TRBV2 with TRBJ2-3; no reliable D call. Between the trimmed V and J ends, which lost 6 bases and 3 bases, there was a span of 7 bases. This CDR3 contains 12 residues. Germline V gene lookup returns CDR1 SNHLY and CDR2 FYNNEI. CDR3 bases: TGTGCCAGCAGGAGAAGTACAGATACGCAGTATTTT. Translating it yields CASRRSTDTQYF.

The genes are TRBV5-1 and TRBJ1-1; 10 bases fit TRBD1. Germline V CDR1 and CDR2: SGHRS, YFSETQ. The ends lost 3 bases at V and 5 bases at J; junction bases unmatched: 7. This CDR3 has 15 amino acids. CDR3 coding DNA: TGCGCCAGCAGCTGGATCCCGGGACAGGGGACTGAAGCTTTCTTT. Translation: CASSWIPGQGTEAFF.

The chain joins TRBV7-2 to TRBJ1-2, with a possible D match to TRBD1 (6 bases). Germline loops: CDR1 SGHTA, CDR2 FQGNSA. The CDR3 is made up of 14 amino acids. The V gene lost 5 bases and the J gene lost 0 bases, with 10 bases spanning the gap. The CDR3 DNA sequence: TGTGCCAGCAGCCCTGCAGGGGCTAACTATGGCTACACCTTC. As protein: CASSPAGANYGYTF.